Listed here are 30 T cell receptor beta chains from one sample, sequenced in a study of blood T cell repertoires in COVID-19. Profiled with immunoSEQ multiplex PCR; TCRdb holds only in-frame clones, not every one. The top ten clones hold around a sixth of a sample with 150,000 to 200,000 clones, 76% of them seen once. Sequencing input: PBMCs or T cells enriched from blood (not recorded which). The receptor set was obtained from a woman aged 45 to 65 with acute COVID-19.

This clone was seen a handful of times. The chain's CDR3 is CASSMLTSNQPQHF. CDR3 sequence (DNA): TGTGCCAGTAGTATGCTTACAAGCAATCAGCCCCAGCATTTT. V gene TRBV19 combines with J gene TRBJ1-5; no firm D call. The germline V gene encodes CDR1 LNHDA and CDR2 SQIVND (reference sequence). CDR3 length: 14 amino acids. The V gene lost 3 bases and the J gene lost 1 base, with 7 bases spanning the gap.

This chain connects TRBV7-2 to TRBJ2-1, with D maybe TRBD1 (5 bases). Trimming cost V 8 bases and J 4 bases, with 6 bases left between them. This CDR3 region has 11 residues. Germline assignment: CDR1 SGHTA and CDR2 FQGNSA. The CDR3 DNA reads as TGTGCCAGCGGACAATACAATGAGCAGTTCTTC. It yields the protein CASGQYNEQFF.

This clone has a count of ten or more. The chain uses TRBV14 and TRBJ1-4; possible D gene TRBD1, 6 bases. Germline assignment: CDR1 SGHDN and CDR2 FVKESK. Trimming took off 2 bases at V and 8 bases at J, with 6 bases between the two ends. The CDR3 loop spans 12 amino acids. CDR3 residues: CASSQTGEKLFF. The CDR3 DNA sequence: TGTGCCAGCAGCCAAACAGGGGAAAAACTGTTTTTT.

The genes are TRBV13 and TRBJ2-1; D remains unclear. V gave up 4 bases and J gave up 6 bases, with 13 bases separating them. Germline CDR1 PRHDT, CDR2 FYEKMQ (reference sequence). The CDR3 loop spans 14 amino acids. The CDR3 loop reads CASSSSSGGNEQFF. The CDR3 DNA follows: TGTGCCAGCAGCTCGTCCTCCGGCGGCAATGAGCAGTTCTTC.

This clone was recorded many times. The V gene is TRBV6-5, the J gene TRBJ2-4; 9 bases are shared with TRBD1. CDR3 length: 11 residues. Germline V lookup: CDR1 MNHEY, CDR2 SVGAGI. V lost 7 bases, J lost 11 bases, and 3 bases stayed unmatched. The chain's CDR3 is CASMTGGVQYF. In DNA form, the CDR3 reads TGTGCCAGCATGACAGGGGGGGTTCAGTACTTC.

V is TRBV30 and J is TRBJ2-2; D may be TRBD1 (5 bases). Germline loops: CDR1 GTSNPN, CDR2 SVGIG (reference sequence). The CDR3 has 13 amino acids. The V gene lost 6 bases and the J gene lost 6 bases, with 14 bases spanning the gap. CDR3 coding DNA: TGTGCCTGCCAGGCAGGGCGAGCCGGGGAGCTGTTTTTT. Translating gives CACQAGRAGELFF.

This chain uses TRBV6-5 with TRBJ1-4; TRBD1 might be the D (5 bases). CDR1 MNHEY and CDR2 SVGAGI come from the germline V gene. CDR3 length equals 15 residues. Trimming took 1 base from V and 4 from J, leaving 10 bases between them. CDR3 coding DNA: TGTGCCAGCAGTTACTTGGGGGGGGTTAATGAAAAACTGTTTTTT. Its protein is CASSYLGGVNEKLFF.

This chain uses TRBV4-3 with TRBJ2-2; TRBD2 might be the D (6 bases). This CDR3 has 16 residues. V lost 0 bases and J lost 4, with 12 bases in between. From germline, CDR1 is LGHNA and CDR2 YSLEER. The CDR3 protein is CASSQDRDLFTGELFF. In DNA, the CDR3 is TGCGCCAGCAGCCAAGATCGGGACTTATTCACCGGGGAGCTGTTTTTT.

In its sample, this clone was seen a few times. This chain uses TRBV9 with TRBJ1-2; TRBD1 matches 7 bases. This CDR3 is built from 15 residues. V was pared by 4 bases and J by 5 bases, with 11 bases of the junction left unmatched. The germline gives CDR1 SGDLS, CDR2 YYNGEE. The CDR3 DNA reads TGTGCCAGCAGCTTCCAGGGGGACTCCCTTTATGGCTACACCTTC. This encodes CASSFQGDSLYGYTF.

Comment on this clone: One junction end does not reproduce the germline sequence, and a read error may be involved. This chain joins TRBV7-7 and TRBJ2-5, with 11 bases aligning to TRBD1. This CDR3 has 15 residues. Germline-derived CDR1 and CDR2 are SSHAT and FNYEAQ (reference sequence). In nucleotides, the CDR3 is TGTGCTAGCAGCTATAGGACAGGGGGCTTGGAGACCCAGTACTTC. Its translation: CASSYRTGGLETQYF.

The chain is built from TRBV6-5 and TRBJ2-3; no reliable D call. Trimming stripped 6 bases from V and 4 bases from J, with 11 bases between. This CDR3 spans 13 amino acids. Looked up from germline, CDR1 is MNHEY and CDR2 is SVGAGI. The CDR3 loop is CASSLQTPDTQYF. In nucleotides, the CDR3 is TGTGCCAGCAGCTTGCAAACTCCAGATACGCAGTATTTT.

J is TRBJ1-1 and V is TRBV11-2; D might be TRBD1 (5 bases). Germline loops: CDR1 SGHAT, CDR2 FQNNGV. V lost 2 bases to trimming and J lost 1 base, with 11 bases between them. This CDR3 region has 15 residues. CDR3 loop: CASSLTRQKNTEAFF. In DNA form, the CDR3 reads TGTGCCAGCAGCTTAACTCGACAGAAGAACACTGAAGCTTTCTTT.

The chain uses TRBV3-1 (or the pseudogene TRBV3-2) and TRBJ2-3, with TRBD2 matching 9 bases. The CDR3 contains 14 residues. CDR1 and CDR2 (germline): LGHDT, YNNKEL (reference sequence). J lost 4 bases, V lost 6 bases, and 5 bases had no gene match. The CDR3 protein is CASRARGGSDTQYF. The CDR3 nucleotides are TGTGCCAGCAGGGCGCGGGGGGGGTCAGATACGCAGTATTTT.

The genes are TRBV10-2 and TRBJ2-2; 9 nucleotides line up with TRBD2. This CDR3 has 16 residues. The germline CDR1 and CDR2 sequences are WSHSY and SAAADI. After removal of 2 bases from V and 5 bases from J, the junction contained 6 bases not matched to a gene. In nucleotides, the CDR3 is TGCGCCAGCAGTGAGAGGCGGGGGGGCCTTACCGGGGAGCTGTTTTTT. Its protein product is CASSERRGGLTGELFF.

The V call is TRBV9, the J call TRBJ2-1; D possibly corresponds to TRBD2 (7 bases). Trimming shortened V by 4 bases and J by 5 bases, and 13 bases separated the two germline ends. This CDR3 is 14 amino acids long. CDR1 is SGDLS, CDR2 YYNGEE, per germline. CDR3 sequence (DNA): TGTGCCAGCAGCTCTCTAGGGGGGGACAATGAGCAGTTCTTC. Translating gives CASSSLGGDNEQFF.

The J gene is TRBJ2-3, the V gene TRBV6-5, with D uncertain. CDR1 and CDR2 from the germline V gene are MNHEY and SVGAGI. The CDR3 loop spans 13 amino acids. V was cut by 0 bases and J by 5 bases, with 6 bases left in between. CDR3 in amino acids: CASSYSRLDTQYF. The CDR3 DNA reads TGTGCCAGCAGTTACTCGAGGCTAGATACGCAGTATTTT.

V usage is TRBV6-5 and J usage is TRBJ2-5, with TRBD2 matching 7 bases. Germline CDR1 is MNHEY and CDR2 is SVGAGI. Unmatched junction bases numbered 5, after V lost 6 bases and J lost 4 bases. CDR3 length: 13 residues. Written as DNA, the CDR3 is TGTGCCAGCAGCACATGGGGGGGAGAGACCCAGTACTTC. This sequence encodes CASSTWGGETQYF.

V is TRBV9 and J is TRBJ2-3; D is unresolved. This CDR3 region has 12 residues. V shed 1 base and J shed 5 bases, with 5 bases lying between them. CDR1 and CDR2 (germline): SGDLS, YYNGEE. The CDR3 DNA is TGTGCCAGCAGCGTACAGGAAGATACGCAGTATTTT. Translation: CASSVQEDTQYF.

The chain couples TRBV7-6 to TRBJ2-3, with D maybe TRBD1 (6 bases). The V and J ends lost 3 bases and 0 bases respectively, with 10 bases between them. The CDR3 runs 15 residues. The germline CDR1 and CDR2 sequences are SGHVS and FNYEAQ. The CDR3 bases are TGTGCCAGCAGCTTCAGGGGCTTTAGCACAGATACGCAGTATTTT. Protein product: CASSFRGFSTDTQYF. The whole variable domain, remainder taken from reference TRBV7-6 and TRBJ2-3, is GAGVSQSPRYKVTKRGQDVALRCDPISGHVSLYWYRQALGQGPEFLTYFNYEAQQDKSGLPNDRFSAERPEGSISTLTIQRTEQRDSAMYRCASSFRGFSTDTQYFGPGTRLTVL.

The genes are TRBV6-2 or TRBV6-3 and TRBJ2-7; 8 positions match TRBD2. The germline gives CDR1 MNHEY, CDR2 SVGEGT. The CDR3 runs to 14 residues. V was pared by 4 bases and J by 3 bases, with 5 bases of the junction left unmatched. CDR3 in amino acids: CASSWAGGLYEQYV. DNA for the CDR3: TGTGCCAGCAGTTGGGCGGGGGGACTCTACGAGCAGTACGTC.

The chain has TRBV5-4 and TRBJ2-3, with D maybe TRBD1 (5 bases). Trimming removed 3 bases at V and 4 bases at J, with 9 bases between. Germline V gives CDR1 SGHNT, CDR2 YYREEE (reference sequence). The CDR3 is 13 residues long. CDR3 DNA: TGTGCCAGCAGCTCAGGGATGGCAGATACGCAGTATTTT. Amino acid sequence: CASSSGMADTQYF.

J is TRBJ2-2 and V is TRBV7-3; 8 nucleotides agree with TRBD1. The CDR3 has 14 residues. From germline, CDR1 is SGHTA and CDR2 FQGTGA. With V trimmed by 8 bases and J by 5 bases, 7 bases remained unmatched. CDR3 coding DNA: TGTGCCAGCCACAGGGGGGCTGGGACCGGGGAGCTGTTTTTT. This translates into CASHRGAGTGELFF. Supplemented by reference TRBV7-3 and TRBJ2-2, the full variable domain reads GAGVSQTPSNKVTEKGKYVELRCDPISGHTALYWYRQSLGQGPEFLIYFQGTGAADDSGLPNDRFFAVRPEGSVSTLKIQRTERGDSAVYLCASHRGAGTGELFFGEGSRLTVL.

The CDR3, as DNA: TGCGCCAGCAGCCAACGGGGAGGAACAGACCTCCGGGCTGGAAACACCATATATTTT. Encoded protein: CASSQRGGTDLRAGNTIYF. The rearrangement joins TRBV4-1 to TRBJ1-3; D gene uncertain. Deletions cut 2 bases from V and 2 bases from J, with 22 bases between. This CDR3 comprises 19 residues. The germline gives CDR1 MGHRA, CDR2 YSYEKL.

This rearrangement joins TRBV10-2 to TRBJ2-6; D possibly corresponds to TRBD2 (5 bases). Germline CDR1 is WSHSY and CDR2 is SAAADI. This CDR3 has 14 amino acids. The CDR3 coding sequence is TGCGGAACGTCGGGGTACTCTGGGGCCAACGTCCTGACTTTC. As protein: CGTSGYSGANVLTF.

The chain has TRBV5-6 and TRBJ1-2; possibly TRBD1 for D (5 bases). V was shortened by 2 bases and J by 6 bases, with 20 bases between the two germline ends. CDR1 and CDR2 from the germline V gene are SGHDT and YYEEEE. The CDR3 spans 16 residues. The CDR3 coding sequence is TGTGCCAGCAGCTTAAGATTGGAGGGACCGCGACATGGCTACACCTTC. This gives the protein CASSLRLEGPRHGYTF.

V usage is TRBV28 and J usage is TRBJ1-5; the match to TRBD1 covers 7 bases. Losses at the gene ends were 7 bases for V and 5 bases for J; bases not matched to a gene: 11. The germline V gene encodes CDR1 MDHEN and CDR2 SYDVKM. The CDR3 totals 15 residues. CDR3 sequence reads: CASTGGQILDQPQHF. CDR3 DNA: TGTGCCAGCACCGGGGGACAGATTCTTGATCAGCCCCAGCATTTT.

The chain links TRBV4-3 to TRBJ1-2, with 7 bases that match TRBD1. V lost 0 bases and J lost 7; bases outside the gene matches: 11. From germline, CDR1 is LGHNA and CDR2 YSLEER. This CDR3 is built from 16 residues. As DNA, the CDR3 is TGCGCCAGCAGCCAAGATCTCTCCAGGGGGGCGCGTGGCTACACCTTC. Translated: CASSQDLSRGARGYTF.

The J gene is TRBJ2-7, the V gene TRBV21-1; the table's D call, TRBD2, has no DNA check behind it. TRBV21-1 is classified as a pseudogene. The CDR3 is made up of 14 amino acids. In DNA form, the CDR3 reads TGTGCCAGCAGCGCCGCTCGGAGCTCCTACGAGCAGTACGTC. Amino acids: CASSAARSSYEQYV.

The rearrangement uses TRBV4-2 and TRBJ2-5; D perhaps matches TRBD2 (8 bases). V dropped 4 bases and J dropped 4 bases, with 16 bases sitting between them. CDR1 and CDR2 (germline): LGHNA, YNFKEQ. The CDR3 length is 15 residues. The CDR3 is CASSPAGRGRETQYF. CDR3 nucleotide sequence: TGTGCCAGCAGCCCCGCCGGGAGGGGGCGAGAGACCCAGTACTTC.

This chain connects TRBV3-1 (or the pseudogene TRBV3-2) to TRBJ1-3; no clear D. Trimming removed 3 bases at V and 3 bases at J, with 6 bases between. The CDR3 contains 13 residues. Germline CDR1 and CDR2: LGHDT and YNNKEL (reference sequence). The DNA of the CDR3 is TGTGCCAGCAGCCAGCGGGATGGAAACACCATATATTTT. It yields the protein CASSQRDGNTIYF.